The clone carrying this T cell receptor beta chain was recorded once. The antigen is not known. The source of the sample is a study of cytotoxic CD8 clonotypes in ibrutinib-treated CLL. Across the study: Partial responses totalled some 24 and complete responses 2; after median approximately 74 months, about 14 remained remitted and approximately 12 progressed.

Repertoires were generated with immunoSEQ multiplex PCR, while TCRdb's copy carries only in-frame clones and drops some. The sample gives some 85,000 clones, over 60% of which show up once; around 25% is in the top ten. Study observations and caveats: The study found public clonotypes uncommon, contracting or stable on treatment. Before falling back toward baseline at progression, clonality had risen at the time of ibrutinib response. At baseline, clonality was higher than in age-matched healthy donors and correlated with CD8+ counts.

Germline V CDR1 and CDR2: MNHNS, SASEGT. V shed 0 bases and J shed 11 bases, with 13 bases lying between them. There are 13 residues in the CDR3. Sequenced here: PBMCs, sampled after 24 months of ibrutinib treatment. J is TRBJ1-1 and V is TRBV6-1; D may be TRBD1 (5 bases). The receptor's source is a human donor with chronic lymphocytic leukemia. The DNA of the CDR3 is TGTGCCAGCAGTGAAGCAAGAAGGGGACGGGCTTTCTTT. This sequence encodes CASSEARRGRAFF.